Listed below are T cell receptor beta chains from one sample, sequenced in a study of blood T cell repertoires in COVID-19. TCRdb's table, derived via immunoSEQ multiplex PCR, lists solely in-frame clones and lacks some. This table has roughly 250,000 clones, approximately 82% appearing once. Sequencing input: peripheral blood. Source of these receptors: a woman older than 75 with active or convalescent COVID-19. Both conserved end residues are part of each CDR3. D genes are given only for firm matches. Clone size is stated in some rows and not others, as once, few, many or a class when expanded.

D | J | size | V | CDR3 | DNA
. | TRBJ1-5 | . | TRBV6-5 | CACKDGHSNQPQHF | TGTGCCTGCAAAGACGGACATAGCAATCAGCCCCAGCATTTT
TRBD1 | TRBJ1-2 | . | TRBV11-1 | CASSPGTGAGGYTF | TGTGCCAGCAGCCCCGGGACAGGGGCTGGTGGCTACACCTTC
TRBD1 | TRBJ2-7 | . | TRBV28 | CASSFQLGQGARQYF | TGTGCCAGCAGTTTTCAATTGGGACAGGGGGCGCGGCAGTACTTC
. | TRBJ1-2 | . | TRBV19 | CASSIVQGFDGYTF | TGTGCCAGTAGTATAGTGCAGGGGTTCGATGGCTACACCTTC
. | TRBJ2-1 | . | TRBV5-1 | CASRASSENNEQFF | TGCGCCAGCAGGGCGTCTAGCGAGAACAATGAGCAGTTCTTC
. | TRBJ2-7 | . | TRBV28 | CASSYRYEQYF | TGTGCCAGCAGTTATCGTTACGAGCAGTACTTC
. | TRBJ1-1 | . | TRBV5-4 | CASSPQRGTEAFF | TGTGCCAGCAGCCCCCAAAGGGGCACTGAAGCTTTCTTT
TRBD1 | TRBJ1-6 | few | TRBV19 | CASSSRTGGAYNSPLHF | TGTGCCAGTAGTTCGCGGACAGGGGGCGCCTATAATTCACCCCTCCACTTT
. | TRBJ2-3 | . | TRBV19 | CASTTGGDTVDTQYF | TGTGCCAGTACCACCGGGGGAGACACCGTAGATACGCAGTATTTT
TRBD2 | TRBJ2-7 | . | TRBV11-2 | CASSSYTSGVSYEQYF | TGTGCCAGCAGCTCATACACTAGCGGGGTCTCCTACGAGCAGTACTTC
TRBD1 | TRBJ2-1 | . | TRBV29-1 | CSAAGQGLEGFF | TGCAGCGCCGCGGGACAGGGCCTGGAAGGGTTCTTC
TRBD2 | TRBJ2-1 | . | TRBV19 | CASSIRGAGKSSGPSSYNEQFF | TGTGCCAGTAGTATCAGAGGCGCAGGGAAATCTAGCGGGCCGAGCTCCTACAATGAGCAGTTCTTC
TRBD1 | TRBJ2-7 | . | TRBV6-5 | CASRRDREYPYEQYF | TGTGCCAGCAGACGGGACAGGGAGTATCCCTACGAGCAGTACTTC
. | TRBJ2-3 | few | TRBV9 | CASSVSGSTDTQYF | TGTGCCAGCAGCGTAAGCGGGTCCACAGATACGCAGTATTTT
TRBD1 | TRBJ1-3 | . | TRBV4-2 | CASSQEVGDSMLSGNTIYF | TGTGCCAGCAGCCAAGAAGTGGGGGACAGCATGCTATCTGGAAACACCATATATTTT
TRBD1 | TRBJ1-2 | . | TRBV6-1 | CASSDRQGLGYTF | TGTGCCAGCAGTGATCGACAGGGCCTTGGCTACACCTTC
TRBD2 | TRBJ2-2 | . | TRBV5-1 | CASSAGGTNTGELFF | TGCGCCAGCAGCGCGGGGGGTACGAACACCGGGGAGCTGTTTTTT
. | TRBJ1-5 | . | TRBV19 | CASSPRTVPQHF | TGTGCCAGTAGTCCACGGACAGTTCCCCAGCATTTT
. | TRBJ2-1 | . | TRBV5-1 | CASSLTQNSYNEQFF | TGCGCCAGCAGCTTAACACAAAACTCCTACAATGAGCAGTTCTTC
. | TRBJ2-1 | few | TRBV19 | CASTLRGTVYNEQFF | TGTGCCAGTACCCTCCGGGGGACCGTGTACAATGAGCAGTTCTTC
TRBD1 | TRBJ2-1 | . | TRBV5-1 | CASSVDRVGVNEQFF | TGCGCCAGCAGCGTCGACAGGGTGGGGGTCAATGAGCAGTTCTTC
TRBD2 | TRBJ2-1 | . | TRBV29-1 | CSVEGLAGNEQFF | TGCAGCGTTGAGGGACTAGCTGGCAATGAGCAGTTCTTC
. | TRBJ2-1 | . | TRBV9 | CASSVNQAEQFF | TGTGCCAGCAGCGTAAATCAAGCTGAGCAGTTCTTC
TRBD2 | TRBJ2-2 | . | TRBV6-4 | CASSVPHLTSRNTGELFF | TGTGCCAGCAGTGTCCCTCATTTGACTAGCCGGAACACCGGGGAGCTGTTTTTT
TRBD2 | TRBJ2-5 | . | TRBV15 | CATSRPILAGQETQYF | TGTGCCACCAGCAGGCCGATTCTAGCGGGGCAAGAGACCCAGTACTTC
TRBD1 | TRBJ2-7 | . | TRBV14 | CASSFLTGKNYEQYF | TGTGCCAGCAGCTTTTTGACAGGGAAAAATTACGAGCAGTACTTC
. | TRBJ1-1 | few | TRBV5-1 | CASSLQAINTEAFF | TGCGCCAGCAGCTTACAGGCGATCAACACTGAAGCTTTCTTT
. | TRBJ2-7 | . | TRBV18 | CASSQGRGNEQYF | TGTGCCAGCTCGCAGGGACGGGGGAACGAGCAGTACTTC
. | TRBJ2-5 | . | TRBV18 | CASSDGNQETQYF | TGTGCCAGCTCAGACGGGAACCAAGAGACCCAGTACTTC
. | TRBJ1-5 | . | TRBV6-4 | CASSLNFGNQPQHF | TGTGCCAGCAGCTTAAACTTCGGCAATCAGCCCCAGCATTTT
. | TRBJ2-2 | . | TRBV25-1 | CASSEFRLPGELFF | TGTGCCAGCAGTGAATTTCGTCTTCCCGGGGAGCTGTTTTTT
TRBD2 | TRBJ2-3 | . | TRBV5-1 | CASSLALAGVRDTQYF | TGCGCCAGCAGCTTGGCTCTAGCGGGAGTTCGAGATACGCAGTATTTT
. | TRBJ2-2 | once | TRBV5-1 | CASSLDKPTGELFF | TGCGCCAGCAGCCTCGACAAACCAACCGGGGAGCTGTTTTTT
TRBD2 | TRBJ2-3 | . | TRBV6-5 | CASSYSTSGYTDTQYF | TGTGCCAGCAGTTACTCCACTAGCGGCTACACAGATACGCAGTATTTT
. | TRBJ1-1 | . | TRBV21-1 | CASSKARRRKGKNTEAFF | TGTGCCAGCAGCAAAGCGAGACGGAGAAAGGGGAAGAACACTGAAGCTTTCTTT
. | TRBJ2-1 | . | TRBV27 | CASTLLGMNANEQFF | TGTGCCAGCACCCTACTAGGAATGAACGCCAATGAGCAGTTCTTC
. | TRBJ1-1 | . | TRBV28 | CASSDPGSNTEAFF | TGTGCCAGCAGTGACCCCGGGTCGAACACTGAAGCTTTCTTT
. | TRBJ2-2 | . | TRBV15 | CATSRVSVNGELFF | TGTGCCACCAGCAGAGTATCGGTAAACGGGGAGCTGTTTTTT
TRBD1 | TRBJ2-7 | . | TRBV10-3 | CAISETTGASYEQYF | TGTGCCATCAGTGAGACTACAGGGGCAAGCTACGAGCAGTACTTC
. | TRBJ1-2 | . | TRBV28 | CASRPWGVGAGYTF | TGTGCCAGCAGACCCTGGGGGGTAGGTGCGGGCTACACCTTC
TRBD2 | TRBJ2-3 | . | TRBV27 | CASTPTKLLAGGTDTQYF | TGTGCCAGCACCCCCACAAAATTACTAGCGGGAGGGACAGATACGCAGTATTTT
TRBD1 | TRBJ1-1 | . | TRBV5-1 | CASSYETGAGAFF | TGCGCCAGCAGCTATGAGACAGGGGCGGGAGCTTTCTTT
TRBD1 | TRBJ1-5 | . | TRBV5-1 | CASSYPPPSHQGQGARQPQHF | TGCGCCAGCAGCTATCCCCCGCCATCCCATCAGGGACAGGGGGCCCGGCAGCCCCAGCATTTT
. | TRBJ2-2 | . | TRBV6-4 | CASTVQQVLNGELFF | TGTGCCAGCACCGTCCAACAGGTTCTTAACGGGGAGCTGTTTTTT
. | TRBJ2-5 | few | TRBV7-9 | CASSKSQGAETQYF | TGTGCCAGCAGCAAAAGTCAGGGTGCAGAGACCCAGTACTTC
. | TRBJ2-5 | few | TRBV7-2 | CASSPRVFQETQYF | TGTGCCAGCAGCCCCAGGGTTTTCCAAGAGACCCAGTACTTC
. | TRBJ1-6 | . | TRBV2 | CASRLGGGSSPLHF | TGTGCCAGCAGGTTGGGCGGGGGCAGTTCACCCCTCCACTTT
TRBD1 | TRBJ2-7 | . | TRBV7-9 | CASSDRTGGDYEQYF | TGTGCCAGCAGCGATCGGACAGGGGGAGACTACGAGCAGTACTTC
. | TRBJ1-2 | . | TRBV6-5 | CASSYTRAYGYTF | TGTGCCAGCAGTTATACCAGGGCCTATGGCTACACCTTC